Shown below are 28 T cell receptor beta chains from a single sample sequenced in a study of spatial heterogeneity in lung cancer. One entry per CDR3 protein results from TCRdb running MiXCR on the 5' RACE reads. The table shows 8,000 or so distinct CDR3 sequences, with roughly a sixth occurring only once. As for time point: sample taken at primary tumor resection. This material consisted of normal lung tissue next to the tumor, taken at surgery. These receptor sequences come from a male donor with early-stage non-small cell lung cancer.

The chain has TRBV20-1 and TRBJ1-1; no clear D. The germline V gene has CDR1 DFQATT and CDR2 SNEGSKA (reference sequence). The CDR3 is 13 amino acids. V lost 2 bases to trimming and J lost 0 bases, with 7 bases between them. As DNA, the CDR3 is TGCAGTGCTAGACCTAATTTGAACACTGAAGCTTTCTTT. Protein sequence: CSARPNLNTEAFF.

This clonotype was counted ten times or more. V and J are TRBV20-1 and TRBJ2-1; 8 bases are shared with TRBD2. The CDR3 spans 14 residues. J was trimmed by 9 bases and V by 3 bases; bases with no gene match: 10. CDR1 and CDR2 (germline): DFQATT, SNEGSKA (reference sequence). In DNA, the CDR3 is TGCAGTGCTAGCTTCCAGCGGGAGTTGGGTGAGCAGTTCTTC. Translated, it gives CSASFQRELGEQFF.

V is TRBV28 and J is TRBJ2-7; possibly TRBD2 for D (6 bases). Germline V gene lookup returns CDR1 MDHEN and CDR2 SYDVKM. The CDR3 is made up of 14 amino acids. V lost 3 bases and J lost 6, with 15 bases in between. The CDR3 loop is CASSFSGTLGEQYF. The CDR3 region has the DNA TGTGCCAGCAGTTTTTCAGGGACTCTGGGCGAGCAGTACTTC.

V is TRBV7-9 and J is TRBJ2-7; 7 positions match TRBD2. Germline loops: CDR1 SEHNR, CDR2 FQNEAQ (reference sequence). The junction had 6 bases not matched to a gene; V was cut back by 0 bases and J by 4 bases. The CDR3 runs 15 residues. The CDR3 is CASSLAGSGAYEQYF. The CDR3 DNA is TGTGCCAGCAGCTTAGCCGGGAGCGGGGCGTACGAGCAGTACTTC.

This clonotype is labeled medium-sized (0.01 to 0.1%). The rearrangement joins TRBV7-3 to TRBJ2-1; TRBD2 aligns across 11 bases. Per germline, CDR1 SGHTA and CDR2 FQGTGA. The CDR3 length is 15 residues. The V gene end was trimmed by 6 bases and the J gene end by 7 bases; junction bases not matched to a gene: 8. CDR3 region: CASSFTSGSRNEQFF. CDR3 bases: TGTGCCAGCAGTTTTACTAGCGGGAGTCGGAATGAGCAGTTCTTC.

Judged by abundance, this clonotype is medium-sized. The chain carries TRBV7-2 and TRBJ1-5; the D gene is possibly TRBD1 (6 bases). CDR1 and CDR2 (germline): SGHTA, FQGNSA. V shed 5 bases and J shed 3 bases, with 14 bases lying between them. The CDR3 extends over 15 amino acids. CDR3 sequence: CASSPTTGPNQPQHF. CDR3 sequence (DNA): TGTGCCAGCAGCCCTACCACAGGGCCCAATCAGCCCCAGCATTTT. The full variable domain, its missing parts supplied by reference TRBV7-2 and TRBJ1-5, is GAGVSQSPSNKVTEKGKDVELRCDPISGHTALYWYRQSLGQGLEFLIYFQGNSAPDKSGLPSDRFSAERTGGSVSTLTIQRTQQEDSAVYLCASSPTTGPNQPQHFGDGTRLSIL.

The gene calls are TRBV4-2 and TRBJ2-2; a weak D match, TRBD2 (6 bases). The germline CDR1 and CDR2 sequences are LGHNA and YNFKEQ. The germline V and J ends were trimmed by 4 bases and 7 bases, with 19 bases remaining between them. This CDR3 has 16 amino acids. The CDR3 reads CASSLRSGGIFGELFF. CDR3 bases: TGTGCCAGCAGCCTCCGATCGGGCGGGATTTTCGGGGAGCTGTTTTTT.

The V and J genes are TRBV6-1 and TRBJ2-7, with TRBD2 matching over 8 bases. Germline values: CDR1 MNHNS, CDR2 SASEGT. The CDR3 has 12 residues. The junction had 3 bases not matched to a gene; V was cut back by 9 bases and J by 2 bases. The CDR3 sequence is CASLRGAYEQYF. In DNA form, the CDR3 reads TGTGCCAGTTTGCGGGGGGCCTACGAGCAGTACTTC.

Sample share makes this clonotype medium-sized. The chain combines TRBV4-1 with TRBJ1-1, with unresolved D. Germline V gene data show CDR1 as MGHRA and CDR2 as YSYEKL. The CDR3 is 18 amino acids. Trimming removed 3 bases at V and 0 bases at J, with 20 bases between. The CDR3 DNA follows: TGCGCCAGCAGCCAGGAAACCAGAGGACGGAGACTGAACACTGAAGCTTTCTTT. Protein product: CASSQETRGRRLNTEAFF.

This clonotype has more than one count but fewer than ten. The chain couples TRBV29-1 to TRBJ2-1; TRBD1 is a possible D gene (6 bases). Germline V CDR1 and CDR2: SQVTM, ANQGSEA. The CDR3 has 15 amino acids. Between the trimmed V and J ends, which lost 2 bases and 9 bases, there was a span of 20 bases. The CDR3: CSVESVQGKFGEQFF. CDR3 DNA: TGCAGCGTTGAAAGTGTACAGGGTAAATTCGGTGAGCAGTTCTTC.

In its sample, this clonotype was seen a few times. The chain carries TRBV7-2 and TRBJ1-3; possible D gene TRBD1, 5 bases. Per the germline V gene, CDR1 is SGHTA and CDR2 is FQGNSA. Deletions cut 1 base from V and 4 bases from J, with 8 bases between. This CDR3 is built from 14 residues. The CDR3 coding sequence is TGTGCCAGCAGCTTAGAGACAGCGGGAAACACCATATATTTT. It codes for CASSLETAGNTIYF.

This clonotype is medium-sized. This chain links TRBV20-1 with TRBJ1-5; the D gene is possibly TRBD1 (5 bases). Germline loops: CDR1 DFQATT, CDR2 SNEGSKA (reference sequence). Trimming left V 3 bases short and J 0 bases short, with 15 bases between. The CDR3 contains 16 residues. Here the CDR3 reads CSARGPVEDSNQPQHF. The CDR3 nucleotides are TGCAGTGCTAGGGGACCCGTCGAAGATAGCAATCAGCCCCAGCATTTT.

This clonotype is judged medium-sized. This rearrangement joins TRBV7-3 to TRBJ2-1; tentative D call: TRBD1 (5 bases). The CDR3 sequence is 15 residues long. CDR1 is SGHTA and CDR2 is FQGTGA in the germline V gene. V was pared by 2 bases and J by 5 bases, with 13 bases between. CDR3 bases: TGTGCCAGCAGCTTAGGACCTCAGGGAAACAATGAGCAGTTCTTC. Its protein is CASSLGPQGNNEQFF.

This clonotype ranks as medium-sized. This chain connects TRBV7-2 to TRBJ2-5; 12 nucleotides agree with TRBD2. Losses at the gene ends were 5 bases for V and 13 bases for J; bases not matched to a gene: 11. The germline V gene encodes CDR1 SGHTA and CDR2 FQGNSA. The length of the CDR3 is 14 residues. The CDR3 nucleotides are TGTGCCAGCAGCATTACTAGCGGGGGGCGTTTTGGGTACTTC. Translation: CASSITSGGRFGYF.

This clonotype was found many times. The chain carries TRBV27 and TRBJ2-5; D remains unclear. This CDR3 is 15 amino acids long. With 8 bases removed from V and 4 bases from J, the gap between germline ends came to 20 bases. CDR1 and CDR2 (germline): MNHEY, SMNVEV (reference sequence). CDR3 in amino acids: CASSPVWLSSETQYF. For the CDR3, the DNA is TGTGCCAGCTCCCCTGTTTGGCTGTCTTCAGAGACCCAGTACTTC.

This clonotype was found many times. The chain couples TRBV5-1 to TRBJ1-2; TRBD1 agrees at 7 bases. Losses at the gene ends were 5 bases for V and 4 bases for J; bases not matched to a gene: 14. The CDR3 totals 16 residues. Germline CDR1 is SGHRS and CDR2 is YFSETQ. The CDR3 sequence is CASSPPPQGLGYGYTF. The CDR3 DNA follows: TGCGCCAGCAGTCCGCCCCCACAGGGGTTAGGCTATGGCTACACCTTC.

This clonotype came up a few times. V is TRBV28 and J is TRBJ1-3; D gene uncertain. Germline CDR1 reads MDHEN; CDR2 reads SYDVKM. There are 12 residues in the CDR3. The V end lost 10 bases, the J end lost 1 base, and 8 bases lay between the germline ends. The CDR3 DNA reads TGTGCCACCAAGGAGTCTGGAAACACCATATATTTT. This sequence encodes CATKESGNTIYF.

CDR3 nucleotides: TGTGCCAGTAGTCTTAGGGCCGGGACTAGCGGGTACAATGAGCAGTTCTTC. It encodes CASSLRAGTSGYNEQFF. The genes are TRBV19 and TRBJ2-1, with TRBD2 matching 12 bases. The CDR3 has 17 residues. Germline V gives CDR1 LNHDA, CDR2 SQIVND (reference sequence). Losses at the gene ends were 5 bases for V and 4 bases for J; bases not matched to a gene: 9.

This clonotype is classed as medium-sized. This chain connects TRBV18 to TRBJ1-6, with unresolved D. Germline lookup yields CDR1 KGHSH and CDR2 LQKENI. V lost 6 bases, J lost 4 bases, and 19 bases lay in between. This CDR3 spans 17 amino acids. CDR3 in DNA: TGTGCCAGCTCTCAAACGAGCGGGGTTGGATATAATTCACCCCTCCACTTT. The encoded protein is CASSQTSGVGYNSPLHF.

In this sample, this clonotype is medium-sized (0.01 to 0.1%). The rearrangement links TRBV20-1 to TRBJ1-1, with D possibly being TRBD1 (5 bases). The CDR3 covers 15 residues. V was trimmed by 5 bases and J by 2 bases, leaving 18 bases between them. CDR1 and CDR2 from the germline V gene are DFQATT and SNEGSKA (reference sequence). CDR3 in amino acids: CSAGPQGAINTEAFF. Here the CDR3 DNA reads TGCAGTGCTGGGCCCCAAGGGGCCATTAACACTGAAGCTTTCTTT.

The chain has TRBV10-2 and TRBJ1-1, with TRBD1 as a possible D gene (5 bases). Germline CDR1 WSHSY, CDR2 SAAADI. Deletions cut 0 bases from V and 5 bases from J, with 13 bases between. The CDR3 consists of 15 residues. The CDR3 DNA is TGCGCCAGCAGTGAGTCGACAGCCCCGAGGACTGAAGCTTTCTTT. It specifies CASSESTAPRTEAFF.

This clonotype has more than one count but fewer than ten. The chain has TRBV23-1 and TRBJ2-1; the D gene is possibly TRBD1 (5 bases). TRBV23-1 is known as an ORF, though its function is uncertain. The ends were cut back, 2 bases at V and 6 bases at J, with 17 bases in the middle. CDR3 size: 16 residues. This CDR3 is CASSQTVAGPPNEQFF. CDR3 coding DNA: TGCGCCAGCAGTCAAACCGTGGCAGGGCCACCCAATGAGCAGTTCTTC.

This clonotype came up once. The chain links TRBV3-2 to TRBJ1-6. TRBV3-2 is assigned pseudogene status. This CDR3 has 13 residues. The CDR3 region is CASSQDDGRPLHF. Written as DNA, the CDR3 is TGTGCCAGCAGCCAAGATGACGGAAGACCCCTCCACTTT.

This clonotype was recorded many times. J is TRBJ1-2 and V is TRBV20-1; TRBD1 might be the D (6 bases). The CDR3 has 8 amino acids. Germline CDR1 reads DFQATT; CDR2 reads SNEGSKA (reference sequence). V was cut by 4 bases and J by 14 bases, with 8 bases left in between. This chain's CDR3 is CSANRETF. DNA of the CDR3: TGCAGTGCTAACAGGGAAACCTTC.

This clonotype occurred a few times. V usage is TRBV29-1 and J usage is TRBJ2-1; D is unresolved. This CDR3 contains 13 residues. Germline lookup yields CDR1 SQVTM and CDR2 ANQGSEA. The germline V and J ends were trimmed by 7 bases and 3 bases, with 13 bases remaining between them. CDR3 DNA sequence: TGCAGCGCAAACGGTAAAGGCTACAATGAGCAGTTCTTC. This codes for CSANGKGYNEQFF.

This clonotype was found a few times. The chain has TRBV6-6 and TRBJ1-1, with TRBD1 as a possible D gene (6 bases). This CDR3 has 13 residues. CDR1 is MNHNY and CDR2 is SVGAGI in the germline V gene (reference sequence). Trimming cost V 6 bases and J 1 base, with 9 bases left between them. DNA of the CDR3: TGTGCCAGCAGGCAGACAGGGAACACTGAAGCTTTCTTT. This gives the protein CASRQTGNTEAFF.

The sample holds a few counts of this clonotype. The chain is built from TRBV29-1 and TRBJ1-2; D gene ambiguous. V lost 0 bases to trimming and J lost 6 bases, with 17 bases between them. The germline V gene encodes CDR1 SQVTM and CDR2 ANQGSEA. The CDR3 has 15 residues. In DNA form, the CDR3 reads TGCAGCGTTGAAGACGGTCTCCACGACATCGATGGCTACACCTTC. The encoded protein is CSVEDGLHDIDGYTF.

A remark on this clonotype: Compared with germline, one end of the junction differs, possibly owing to a read error. The genes are TRBV12-3 or TRBV12-4 and TRBJ2-7; tentative D call: TRBD1 (6 bases). The CDR3 sequence is 14 residues long. CDR3: CASSLGGPGDEQYF. CDR3 DNA sequence: TGTGCCAGCAGCTTAGGGGGACCCGGCGACGAGCAGTACTTC.